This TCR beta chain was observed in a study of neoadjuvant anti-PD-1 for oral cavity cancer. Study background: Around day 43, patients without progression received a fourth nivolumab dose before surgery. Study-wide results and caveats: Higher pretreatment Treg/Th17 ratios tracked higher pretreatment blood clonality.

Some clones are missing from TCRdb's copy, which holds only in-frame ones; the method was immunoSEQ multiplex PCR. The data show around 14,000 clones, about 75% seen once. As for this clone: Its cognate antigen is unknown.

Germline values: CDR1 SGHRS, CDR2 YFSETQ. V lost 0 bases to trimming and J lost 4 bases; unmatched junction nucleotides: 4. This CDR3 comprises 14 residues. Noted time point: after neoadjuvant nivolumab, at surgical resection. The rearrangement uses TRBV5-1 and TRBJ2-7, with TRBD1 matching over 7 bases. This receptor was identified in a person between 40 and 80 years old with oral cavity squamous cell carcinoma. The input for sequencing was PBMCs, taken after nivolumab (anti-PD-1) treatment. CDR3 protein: CASSLDRGIYEQYF. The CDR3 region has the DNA TGCGCCAGCAGCTTGGACAGGGGAATATACGAGCAGTACTTC.